This passage covers 3 T cell receptor beta chains from one sample sequenced in a study of cytomegalovirus exposure and HLA in healthy donors. TCRdb's table, derived via immunoSEQ multiplex PCR, lists solely in-frame clones and lacks some. The sample includes 250,000 to 350,000 clones, around 86% of them seen just once. The sample consisted of PBMCs. These receptors all come from a young woman in good health and CMV-seronegative.

This chain uses TRBV2 with TRBJ2-6, with a possible D match to TRBD2 (5 bases). Per the germline V gene, CDR1 is SNHLY and CDR2 is FYNNEI. V was pared by 7 bases and J by 0 bases, with 10 bases between. This CDR3 spans 15 amino acids. The CDR3 coding sequence is TGTGCCAGCACCTACGGGATCTCTGGGGCCAACGTCCTGACTTTC. This translates into CASTYGISGANVLTF.

This rearrangement joins TRBV5-6 to TRBJ2-7, with D tentatively TRBD1 (6 bases). The germline gives CDR1 SGHDT, CDR2 YYEEEE. Trimming pared 4 bases from V and 1 base from J, leaving 21 bases between. The CDR3 runs 17 residues. The CDR3 DNA reads as TGTGCCAGCAGCCCTGGACCGGCCCAGGGGCGATCCTACGAGCAGTACTTC. Its translation: CASSPGPAQGRSYEQYF.

The V call is TRBV18, the J call TRBJ2-7; a weak D match, TRBD2 (8 bases). This CDR3 comprises 16 residues. Trimming shortened V by 4 bases and J by 7 bases, and 23 bases separated the two germline ends. Germline CDR1 reads KGHSH; CDR2 reads LQKENI. The CDR3 region is CASSQNSGQLAGEQYF. CDR3 DNA: TGTGCCAGCTCACAAAATTCGGGACAGTTAGCGGGAGAGCAGTACTTC.